The 24 T cell receptor beta chains given below trace back to one sample, sequenced in a study of blood T cell repertoires in COVID-19. The protocol was immunoSEQ multiplex PCR, while the TCRdb copy is restricted to in-frame clones and leaves out a portion. This sample carries 470,000 or so clones, 75% to 90% of them seen once, and the ten largest clones take 3.2%. The sample consisted of peripheral blood. Source of these receptors: a human donor in a cohort sampled during active COVID-19.

The V and J genes are TRBV30 and TRBJ2-1; 9 bases align to TRBD2. This CDR3 is built from 14 residues. CDR1 and CDR2 (germline): GTSNPN, SVGIG (reference sequence). V trimming: 1 base; J trimming: 12 bases; junction bases outside the gene matches: 10. The CDR3 DNA follows: TGTGCCTGGAGTGAAGGGACTAGCCGGCCGGGGCAGTTCTTC. The encoded protein is CAWSEGTSRPGQFF.

V gene TRBV6-5 combines with J gene TRBJ2-5, with D tentatively TRBD2 (6 bases). The V end lost 2 bases, the J end lost 7 bases, and 14 bases lay between the germline ends. Germline values: CDR1 MNHEY, CDR2 SVGAGI. This CDR3 is built from 14 residues. The CDR3 DNA sequence: TGTGCCAGCAGTTACCCTAGCGCGGGTGGGACCCAGTACTTC. It is translated as CASSYPSAGGTQYF.

V is TRBV19 and J is TRBJ1-1; D gene ambiguous. The germline V gene has CDR1 LNHDA and CDR2 SQIVND (reference sequence). V dropped 5 bases and J dropped 4 bases, with 11 bases sitting between them. CDR3 length: 13 residues. The CDR3 reads CASSAAGGTEAFF. The CDR3 nucleotides read TGTGCCAGTAGTGCGGCGGGTGGCACTGAAGCTTTCTTT.

This chain links TRBV21-1 with TRBJ2-1; whether TRBD2, the table's D call, matches the DNA was not checked. TRBV21-1 represents a pseudogene. This CDR3 has 15 residues. CDR3 bases: TGTGCCAGCAGCAAAGTGCCTAGCCTAAGGAATGAGCAGTTCTTC. This encodes CASSKVPSLRNEQFF.

This sequence joins TRBV5-1 and TRBJ2-3; weak D call: TRBD2 (5 bases). V gave up 4 bases and J gave up 5 bases, with 17 bases separating them. The CDR3 is made up of 15 amino acids. Germline V gene lookup returns CDR1 SGHRS and CDR2 YFSETQ. The DNA for the CDR3 is TGCGCCAGCAGCCCCTTTTCCAACCGGGGAGATACGCAGTATTTT. Protein product: CASSPFSNRGDTQYF. Looking up the rest from reference TRBV5-1 and TRBJ2-3 gives the full variable domain: KAGVTQTPRYLIKTRGQQVTLSCSPISGHRSVSWYQQTPGQGLQFLFEYFSETQRNKGNFPGRFSGRQFSNSRSEMNVSTLELGDSALYLCASSPFSNRGDTQYFGPGTRLTVL.

V is TRBV6-5 and J is TRBJ1-1; 10 positions agree with TRBD1. The CDR3 runs 15 residues. CDR1 MNHEY and CDR2 SVGAGI come from the germline V gene. The junction had 6 bases not matched to a gene; V was cut back by 2 bases and J by 6 bases. The CDR3 DNA reads TGTGCCAGCAGTTACGACAGGGGGCGCAGGGCTGAAGCTTTCTTT. Its protein is CASSYDRGRRAEAFF.

The CDR3 nucleotides are TGTGCCGGGTCTAGCGGGATCGGGGGGGAGCAGTACTTC. Amino acid sequence: CAGSSGIGGEQYF. The J gene is TRBJ2-7, the V gene TRBV30; 9 bases are a match to TRBD2. From germline, CDR1 is GTSNPN and CDR2 SVGIG (reference sequence). The CDR3 loop spans 13 amino acids. Trimming cost V 8 bases and J 7 bases; bases outside gene matches: 12.

This clone was observed a few times. This chain connects TRBV2 to TRBJ1-1; 7 bases are shared with TRBD1. Per the germline V gene, CDR1 is SNHLY and CDR2 is FYNNEI. The CDR3 contains 15 residues. Unmatched junction bases numbered 3, after V lost 1 base and J lost 1 base. As DNA, the CDR3 is TGTGCCAGCAGTGAAGGACAGGGACGGAACACTGAAGCTTTCTTT. Amino acid sequence: CASSEGQGRNTEAFF.

The chain is built from TRBV5-4 and TRBJ2-1; 9 bases align to TRBD1. CDR3 length: 16 amino acids. Trimming at V came to 2 bases and at J to 7 bases, leaving 10 bases not matched to a gene. Germline-derived CDR1 and CDR2 are SGHNT and YYREEE (reference sequence). DNA of the CDR3: TGTGCCAGCAGCTTCTACGCGGGACAGGGCAGAAATGAGCAGTTCTTC. This gives the protein CASSFYAGQGRNEQFF.

The chain combines TRBV11-2 with TRBJ1-2; D gene uncertain. Trimming took off 2 bases at V and 4 bases at J, with 8 bases between the two ends. Germline assignment: CDR1 SGHAT and CDR2 FQNNGV. CDR3 length equals 13 residues. The CDR3 coding sequence is TGTGCCAGCAGCTTAACTGGGAGCTATGGCTACACCTTC. It codes for CASSLTGSYGYTF.

V and J are TRBV30 and TRBJ2-7, with TRBD2 matching 8 bases. CDR3 length: 15 amino acids. Germline-derived CDR1 and CDR2 are GTSNPN and SVGIG (reference sequence). V lost 2 bases, J lost 3 bases, and 9 bases stayed unmatched. CDR3 sequence reads: CAWSPVVAGLYEQYF. CDR3 bases: TGTGCCTGGAGTCCGGTGGTAGCGGGACTCTACGAGCAGTACTTC.

V and J are TRBV10-3 and TRBJ2-3; D uncertain. V lost 6 bases to trimming and J lost 0 bases, with 16 bases between them. There are 16 residues in the CDR3. Germline V gene lookup returns CDR1 ENHRY and CDR2 SYGVKD. Here the CDR3 reads CAISRRETSSTDTQYF. Written as DNA, the CDR3 is TGTGCCATCAGCCGGAGAGAAACCTCTAGCACAGATACGCAGTATTTT.

The chain has TRBV15 and TRBJ1-4; tentatively, D is TRBD1 (6 bases). The V end was cut by 3 bases, the J end by 6 bases, with 17 bases between. The CDR3 covers 16 residues. Germline-derived CDR1 and CDR2 are LNHNV and YYDKDF (reference sequence). The CDR3 here is CATSSPGTIRDEKLFF. As DNA, the CDR3 is TGTGCCACCAGCAGTCCGGGGACAATACGGGATGAAAAACTGTTTTTT.

This clone was observed a handful of times. The chain has TRBV30 and TRBJ1-1; TRBD1 matches at 10 bases. CDR1 and CDR2 from the germline V gene are GTSNPN and SVGIG (reference sequence). The CDR3 contains 15 residues. With V trimmed by 1 base and J by 1 base, 3 bases remained unmatched. Written as DNA, the CDR3 is TGTGCCTGGAGTGGGACAGGGGGAAAGAACACTGAAGCTTTCTTT. It codes for CAWSGTGGKNTEAFF. The full variable domain, completed using reference TRBV30 and TRBJ1-1, is SQTIHQWPATLVQPVGSPLSLECTVEGTSNPNLYWYRQAAGRGLQLLFYSVGIGQISSEVPQNLSASRPQDRQFILSSKKLLLSDSGFYLCAWSGTGGKNTEAFFGQGTRLTVV.

The genes are TRBV5-6 and TRBJ1-6, with TRBD1 matching 8 bases. The junction had 11 bases not matched to a gene; V was cut back by 2 bases and J by 4 bases. CDR3 length equals 18 residues. Germline CDR1 reads SGHDT; CDR2 reads YYEEEE. CDR3 in amino acids: CASSFQGQALNYNSPLHF. CDR3 sequence (DNA): TGTGCCAGCAGCTTCCAGGGACAGGCCCTAAATTATAATTCACCCCTCCACTTT.

The chain recombines TRBV2 with TRBJ2-1, with 8 bases lining up with TRBD1. Per the germline V gene, CDR1 is SNHLY and CDR2 is FYNNEI. V was clipped by 6 bases and J by 8 bases; unmatched bases: 3. This CDR3 region has 12 residues. The CDR3 region has the DNA TGTGCCAGCAGGACAGGGGCACATGAGCAGTTCTTC. Translating it yields CASRTGAHEQFF.

The V gene is TRBV6-1, the J gene TRBJ2-5, with a tentative D call TRBD2 (5 bases). Per the germline V gene, CDR1 is MNHNS and CDR2 is SASEGT. CDR3 length: 16 amino acids. The germline V and J ends were trimmed by 1 base and 5 bases, with 17 bases remaining between them. The CDR3 sequence is CASSEGASRRAETQYF. The CDR3 nucleotides read TGTGCCAGCAGTGAAGGGGCTAGCCGACGTGCCGAGACCCAGTACTTC.

This CDR3 is CATSDGDRGLFGYTF. DNA for the CDR3: TGTGCCACCAGTGATGGAGACAGGGGGCTCTTTGGCTACACCTTC. The gene calls are TRBV24-1 and TRBJ1-2; 10 bases match TRBD1. Per the germline V gene, CDR1 is KGHDR and CDR2 is SFDVKD. The CDR3 covers 15 residues. Unmatched junction bases numbered 7, after V lost 3 bases and J lost 7 bases.

CDR3 protein: CASSKAGGRESYEQYF. The CDR3 nucleotides read TGTGCCAGCAGCAAGGCAGGCGGCAGGGAATCCTACGAGCAGTACTTC. This chain joins TRBV5-6 and TRBJ2-7; TRBD1 is a possible D gene (5 bases). Germline V gives CDR1 SGHDT, CDR2 YYEEEE. The CDR3 has 16 residues. V lost 4 bases and J lost 1, with 18 bases in between.

This clone showed up just once. This chain connects TRBV25-1 to TRBJ2-7; maybe TRBD1 (5 bases). Per the germline V gene, CDR1 is MGHDK and CDR2 is SYGVNS. This CDR3 has 11 amino acids. Trimming stripped 7 bases from V and 2 bases from J, with 6 bases between. CDR3 loop: CASTGTYEQYF. The CDR3 DNA sequence: TGTGCCAGCACAGGGACCTACGAGCAGTACTTC.

This clone occurred once. This chain uses TRBV5-1 with TRBJ1-2; no clear D gene. Trimming removed 4 bases from V and 4 bases from J, with 8 bases in between. CDR1 is SGHRS and CDR2 is YFSETQ in the germline V gene. The CDR3 is 12 residues long. As DNA, the CDR3 is TGCGCCAGCAGCCTGGACTTCTATGGCTACACCTTC. This sequence encodes CASSLDFYGYTF.

The chain couples TRBV7-6 to TRBJ1-2, with 9 bases matching TRBD1. Losses at the gene ends were 5 bases for V and 2 bases for J; bases not matched to a gene: 3. CDR1 is SGHVS, CDR2 FNYEAQ, per germline. The CDR3 is 14 residues long. Here the CDR3 DNA reads TGTGCCAGCAGCGAAACAGGGGGCAACTATGGCTACACCTTC. Amino acid sequence: CASSETGGNYGYTF. Together with reference TRBV7-6 and TRBJ1-2, the CDR3 gives the full variable domain: GAGVSQSPRYKVTKRGQDVALRCDPISGHVSLYWYRQALGQGPEFLTYFNYEAQQDKSGLPNDRFSAERPEGSISTLTIQRTEQRDSAMYRCASSETGGNYGYTFGSGTRLTVV.

J is TRBJ1-1 and V is TRBV21-1; the listed D gene, TRBD1, was not tested against the DNA. TRBV21-1 is recorded as a pseudogene. The CDR3 is 15 residues long. The CDR3 region has the DNA TGTGCCAGCAGTGATAATTGGACAGGGGGCAATGGAGCTTTCTTT. This sequence encodes CASSDNWTGGNGAFF.

The gene calls are TRBV9 and TRBJ2-5; 11 bases fit TRBD2. There are 19 residues in the CDR3. V was pared by 2 bases and J by 1 base, with 13 bases of the junction left unmatched. Germline CDR1 reads SGDLS; CDR2 reads YYNGEE. The CDR3 reads CASSVLGTSGGGLQETQYF. CDR3 nucleotide sequence: TGTGCCAGCAGCGTCCTGGGGACTAGCGGAGGAGGCCTCCAAGAGACCCAGTACTTC.